This T cell receptor (beta chain) came from a study of T cell responses to AZD1222 COVID-19 vaccine. Regarding the study as a whole: The reported proportion of spike-specific TCRs targeting unmutated variant regions was nearly half. It was only a handful of AZD1222 recipients who were seropositive at baseline. White British donors predominated, females outnumbered males, and clonal diversity was possibly underestimated.

Turning to this clone: The antigen remains unidentified.

The method was immunoSEQ multiplex PCR; TCRdb's version includes in-frame clones alone and lacks a portion of them. Here the sample spans 100,000 to 150,000 clones, roughly 90% being singletons. CDR3 length: 13 amino acids. J lost 0 bases, V lost 5 bases, and 0 bases had no gene match. Per the germline V gene, CDR1 is GTSNPN and CDR2 is SVGIG (reference sequence). The sequence was obtained from an adult in good health. The sequenced sample was peripheral blood, obtained on day 0 of AZD1222 vaccination. The chain employs TRBV30 and TRBJ1-3, with 8 bases that match TRBD1. This chain's CDR3 is CAWGQGSGNTIYF. For the CDR3, the DNA is TGTGCCTGGGGACAGGGCTCTGGAAACACCATATATTTT.